The clone carrying this TCR beta chain was seen many times. TCR beta CDR3 regions were amplified from RNA. When the TCR CDR3 underwent first-round RT-PCR, the HTBI primer set was used. TCRdb reprocessed the multiplex PCR reads with MiXCR, giving one entry per CDR3 protein. The sample has some 490,000 distinct CDR3 sequences; approximately 23% are singletons. This record belongs to a study of T cells in Graves' hyperthyroidism and ophthalmopathy. Thyroid ultrasound, orbital computed tomography, clinical symptoms, and serum thyroxine and TRAb underpinned diagnoses. Germline V CDR1 and CDR2: DFQATT, SNEGSKA (reference sequence). The CDR3 consists of 13 residues. V shed 6 bases, J shed 3 bases, and the junction held 5 bases outside the gene matches.

The TCR comes from a woman in her seventies with Graves' ophthalmopathy. What was sequenced was blood. This chain connects TRBV20-1 to TRBJ1-5; the match to TRBD1 covers 7 bases. The CDR3 DNA sequence: TGCAGTGCCAGGGGACAGATCAATCAGCCCCAGCATTTT. Translating gives CSARGQINQPQHF.